The clone carrying this TCR beta chain was seen only once. Antigen unknown. This sample stems from a study of T cell responses to AZD1222 COVID-19 vaccine. Study context: Second doses at about 4 or about 12 weeks were pooled.

The repertoire was sequenced with immunoSEQ multiplex PCR; TCRdb's copy has only in-frame clones and lacks some. This table has approximately 160,000 clones, about 90% appearing once. Study-level points and caveats: The donor group comprised mostly white British people and more females; the analysis possibly underestimated clonal diversity. Unmutated regions of variants are reportedly targeted by nearly half of spike-specific TCRs. It was only a handful of AZD1222 recipients who were seropositive at baseline.

In germline, CDR1 is MGHRA, CDR2 YSYEKL. Trimming pared 0 bases from V and 4 bases from J, leaving 4 bases between. The length of the CDR3 is 14 residues. The TCR originated in an adult in good health. This rearrangement joins TRBV4-1 to TRBJ1-6; D remains unclear. Specimen: peripheral blood, collected on day 0 of AZD1222 vaccination. The CDR3: CASSQDRYNSPLHF. CDR3 sequence (DNA): TGCGCCAGCAGCCAAGATCGATATAATTCACCCCTCCACTTT.